This TCR beta chain comes out of a study of cytomegalovirus exposure and HLA in healthy donors. Trimming shortened V by 5 bases and J by 3 bases, and 10 bases separated the two germline ends. From germline, CDR1 is LGHNA and CDR2 YNFKEQ. CDR3 size: 13 residues. Profiling relied on immunoSEQ multiplex PCR, and the TCRdb table lists in-frame clones only, not all of them. The table includes just under 65,000 clones, roughly 94% detected once. The chain uses TRBV4-2 and TRBJ2-5; TRBD1 might be the D (5 bases). This sequence originates from a woman aged 18-29 years in good health and CMV-seropositive. The sequencing sample was made of PBMCs. DNA for the CDR3: TGTGCCAGCAGCATGACAGCGAAAGAGACCCAGTACTTC. It is translated as CASSMTAKETQYF.